The rows below give T cell receptor beta chains drawn from one sample of a study of beta chain features in type 1 diabetes. This table comes from immunoSEQ multiplex PCR, and its TCRdb copy is limited to in-frame clones, with some not included. The sample contains some 140,000 clones, approximately 10% of which appear only once. Sequences were obtained from central memory CD4+ T cells from blood. Source of these receptors: a man under 40 with type 1 diabetes. Each CDR3 is given with its conserved first and last residue. The D gene is left open where the match is weak. Clone sizes are given selectively: once, few, many, or a class where the clone is expanded.

j_call	v_call	d_call	clone_size	cdr3_nt	cdr3_aa
TRBJ2-1	TRBV2	TRBD2	-	TGTGCCAGCAGTGAAGCGCCCCTAGCGGGGGGGCGTTTCTTC	CASSEAPLAGGRFF
TRBJ1-6	TRBV28	TRBD1	few	TGTGCCAGCAGAGCCTCCGACAGGGGGTATAATTCACCCCTCCACTTT	CASRASDRGYNSPLHF
TRBJ2-3	TRBV7-9	-	-	TGTGCCAGCAGCTCTACCACAGATACGCAGTATTTT	CASSSTTDTQYF
TRBJ1-2	TRBV15	-	-	TGTGCCACCAGCAGAGACAGGGGCCTCTATGGCTACACCTTC	CATSRDRGLYGYTF
TRBJ2-7	TRBV2	-	few	TGTGCCAGCAGTAGGGAGGCTAGCAGCTCCTACGAGCAGTACTTC	CASSREASSSYEQYF
TRBJ2-3	TRBV28	-	few	TGTGCCAGCAGTCCGGCAGGGAGCACAGATACGCAGTATTTT	CASSPAGSTDTQYF
TRBJ2-3	TRBV15	-	-	TGTGCCACCAGCAGAGGCTCTTACCTAAGCACAGATACGCAGTATTTT	CATSRGSYLSTDTQYF
TRBJ1-5	TRBV15	-	few	TGTGCCACCAGCAGTGTAGGTGGACTGCCCCAGCATTTT	CATSSVGGLPQHF
TRBJ2-7	TRBV28	TRBD2	few	TGTGCCAGCAGCGGGACTAGCGCGCCCTACGAGCAGTACTTC	CASSGTSAPYEQYF
TRBJ2-3	TRBV7-8	TRBD1	-	TGTGCCAGCAGCACTGGGACAGGGCGGGCAGATACGCAGTATTTT	CASSTGTGRADTQYF
TRBJ2-7	TRBV10-3	TRBD2	few	TGTGCCACACTGGGACTAGCGAGGGACGAGCAGTACTTC	CATLGLARDEQYF
TRBJ2-1	TRBV4-2	TRBD1	few	TGTGCCAGCAGCCCCTCGCCGGGACAGGGGCACAATGAGCAGTTCTTC	CASSPSPGQGHNEQFF
TRBJ1-2	TRBV6-5	TRBD1	-	TGTGCCAGCAGTAGGGACAGGGGCGGCTACACCTTC	CASSRDRGGYTF
TRBJ2-5	TRBV2	-	-	TGTGCCAGCAGTGAATTCCCCCGAAAGTCGGGAGAGACCCAGTACTTC	CASSEFPRKSGETQYF
TRBJ1-2	TRBV5-6	-	few	TGTGCCAGCACCTTGGGGCATCAAAGTGCCTATGGCTACACCTTC	CASTLGHQSAYGYTF
TRBJ2-7	TRBV6-5	TRBD1	few	TGTGCCAGCAGGGGTACCGGGACAGGCGGCTACGAGCAGTACTTC	CASRGTGTGGYEQYF
TRBJ1-2	TRBV6-1	-	-	TGTGCCAGCAGTGAGGAGGCGGCCTATGGCTACACCTTC	CASSEEAAYGYTF
TRBJ1-5	TRBV21-1	-	-	TGTGCCAGCAGAAAGAACCGGGAGCAGCCCCAGCATTTT	CASRKNREQPQHF
TRBJ2-7	TRBV28	-	-	TGTGCCAGCAGTCTCCATCTTAGTTTCTACGAGCAGTACTTC	CASSLHLSFYEQYF
TRBJ1-5	TRBV7-9	-	few	TGTGCCAGCAGCCTCGACAGTAATCAGCCCCAGCATTTT	CASSLDSNQPQHF
TRBJ2-4	TRBV9	-	-	TGTGCCAGCAGTGTTCGGGGATCTAAAAACATTCAGTACTTC	CASSVRGSKNIQYF
TRBJ1-6	TRBV5-1	-	few	TGCGCCAGCAGCTTGAGGGACACCTTAGAACCCCTCCACTTT	CASSLRDTLEPLHF
TRBJ1-5	TRBV28	-	-	TGTGCCAGCAGTTTGTATCACAGGGTGGGGGCTTATAGCAATCAGCCCCAGCATTTT	CASSLYHRVGAYSNQPQHF
TRBJ2-1	TRBV6-5	TRBD2	few	TGTGCCAGCAGTCGAGGACTAGCCGATGAGCAGTTCTTC	CASSRGLADEQFF
TRBJ2-2	TRBV11-2	-	-	TGTGCCAGCAGTTACACAGGGACCGGGGAGCTGTTTTTT	CASSYTGTGELFF
TRBJ2-7	TRBV28	TRBD1	-	TGTGCCAGCAGTTTCCGGACAGGGGGTTTGTCCTACGAGCAGTACTTC	CASSFRTGGLSYEQYF
TRBJ2-1	TRBV5-1	TRBD2	few	TGCGCCAGCAGCCTCGGACTAGCGGGATACTACAATGAGCAGTTCTTC	CASSLGLAGYYNEQFF
TRBJ2-7	TRBV7-2	TRBD1	few	TGTGCCAGCAGCAGAAGGACAGGCACCTTTAACGAGCAGTACTTC	CASSRRTGTFNEQYF
TRBJ2-3	TRBV7-9	-	few	TGTGCCAGCATCCGAATTCGGGGGTTGTCCACAGATACGCAGTATTTT	CASIRIRGLSTDTQYF
TRBJ2-1	TRBV12-5	TRBD1	-	TGTGCTAGTGGTTTGAGGACAGGGGCTGATGAGCAGTTCTTC	CASGLRTGADEQFF
TRBJ2-2	TRBV25-1	-	few	TGTGCCACGAAGAAAGAGGCGAACACCGGGGAGCTGTTTTTT	CATKKEANTGELFF
TRBJ1-2	TRBV18	-	few	TGTGCCAGCTCACCGGTGGCGGATTCTAACTATGGCTACACCTTC	CASSPVADSNYGYTF
TRBJ2-3	TRBV5-1	-	many	TGCGCCAGCAGCTTGACTCCCCTTTACACAGATACGCAGTATTTT	CASSLTPLYTDTQYF
TRBJ1-2	TRBV30	-	-	TGTGCCTGGAGTCGGGGGGGTTCTAACTATGGCTACACCTTC	CAWSRGGSNYGYTF
TRBJ2-2	TRBV7-8	TRBD1	few	TGTGCCAGCAGGACGAACGGACAGGGAGCCGGGGAGCTGTTTTTT	CASRTNGQGAGELFF
TRBJ2-5	TRBV7-2	TRBD2	-	TGTGCCAGCAGCGCGGGACTAGCGAGGGAGACCCAGTACTTC	CASSAGLARETQYF
TRBJ2-1	TRBV21-1	-	few	TGTGCCAGCAGCAAACCGGGTGAAGGCCCTGAGTTATACAATGAGCAGTTCTTC	CASSKPGEGPELYNEQFF
TRBJ1-2	TRBV9	-	-	TGTGCCAGCAGCGTAGTAGGGGCAGGCTATGGCTACACCTTC	CASSVVGAGYGYTF
TRBJ2-2	TRBV7-9	-	-	TGTGCCAGCAGCCATTCGCGGGGGCCAACCGGGGAGCTGTTTTTT	CASSHSRGPTGELFF
TRBJ2-5	TRBV29-1	TRBD2	many	TGCAGCGTTGATAGCGGGGATGAGACCCAGTACTTC	CSVDSGDETQYF
TRBJ2-2	TRBV5-6	TRBD1	-	TGTGCCAGCAGCTTGGAGGACAGGACGAACACCGGGGAGCTGTTTTTT	CASSLEDRTNTGELFF
TRBJ2-2	TRBV9	TRBD1	few	TGTGCCAGCAGCGTCACAACCGGGACAGGGAATCCCGGGGAGCTGTTTTTT	CASSVTTGTGNPGELFF
TRBJ2-6	TRBV28	-	-	TGTGCCACGGGGGCTGGGGCCAACGTCCTGACTTTC	CATGAGANVLTF
TRBJ2-5	TRBV28	TRBD2	many	TGTGCCAGCAGCACTCAGGGAGGGGAAGAGACCCAGTACTTC	CASSTQGGEETQYF
TRBJ2-7	TRBV14	TRBD1	-	TGTGCCAGCAGCCAAGCTGGGACAGGGGTAAGAGGCTGGTACTTC	CASSQAGTGVRGWYF
TRBJ2-2	TRBV7-8	-	-	TGTGCCAGCAGCCTTACAAACACCGGGGAGCTGTTTTTT	CASSLTNTGELFF